The 3 T cell receptor beta chains below were found in one sample sequenced in a study of cytomegalovirus exposure and HLA in healthy donors. Primers for the PCR totalled 60 Vbeta and 13 Jbeta. Only in-frame clones appear in the TCRdb table, and some are missing; sequencing was by immunoSEQ multiplex PCR. The sample consists of tens of thousands of clones, roughly 72% of them appearing once. Input material: PBMCs. Receptors originate from a man aged 35-49 years in good health and CMV-seropositive.

This clone was counted once. The chain has TRBV5-4 and TRBJ2-1, with D possibly being TRBD1 (6 bases). The CDR3 is 16 residues long. Trimming removed 6 bases from V and 3 bases from J, with 19 bases in between. CDR1 and CDR2 from the germline V gene are SGHNT and YYREEE (reference sequence). CDR3 DNA sequence: TGTGCCAGCACCTCAACGCTCAACAGGGTCTACAATGAGCAGTTCTTC. This sequence encodes CASTSTLNRVYNEQFF. Full variable domain (rest looked up from reference TRBV5-4 and TRBJ2-1): ETGVTQSPTHLIKTRGQQVTLRCSSQSGHNTVSWYQQALGQGPQFIFQYYREEENGRGNFPPRFSGLQFPNYSSELNVNALELDDSALYLCASTSTLNRVYNEQFFGPGTRLTVL.

The CDR3 is CASSLSGTDSNQPQHF. DNA of the CDR3: TGTGCCAGCAGTTTATCGGGGACAGATAGCAATCAGCCCCAGCATTTT. The rearrangement uses TRBV27 and TRBJ1-5; 7 nucleotides agree with TRBD1. Per germline, CDR1 MNHEY and CDR2 SMNVEV (reference sequence). This CDR3 has 16 amino acids. V shed 0 bases and J 0 bases; nucleotides not matched to a gene: 2.

This chain connects TRBV15 to TRBJ2-5; 8 bases match TRBD1. V dropped 7 bases and J dropped 3; count of bases not matched to a gene: 7. The CDR3 consists of 14 residues. CDR1 is LNHNV, CDR2 YYDKDF, per germline (reference sequence). CDR3 region: CATNHRGIEETQYF. Written as DNA, the CDR3 is TGTGCCACCAATCACAGGGGGATTGAAGAGACCCAGTACTTC. The full variable domain, in which reference TRBV15 and TRBJ2-5 provide the parts outside the CDR3, is DAMVIQNPRYQVTQFGKPVTLSCSQTLNHNVMYWYQQKSSQAPKLLFHYYDKDFNNEADTPDNFQSRRPNTSFCFLDIRSPGLGDTAMYLCATNHRGIEETQYFGPGTRLLVL.